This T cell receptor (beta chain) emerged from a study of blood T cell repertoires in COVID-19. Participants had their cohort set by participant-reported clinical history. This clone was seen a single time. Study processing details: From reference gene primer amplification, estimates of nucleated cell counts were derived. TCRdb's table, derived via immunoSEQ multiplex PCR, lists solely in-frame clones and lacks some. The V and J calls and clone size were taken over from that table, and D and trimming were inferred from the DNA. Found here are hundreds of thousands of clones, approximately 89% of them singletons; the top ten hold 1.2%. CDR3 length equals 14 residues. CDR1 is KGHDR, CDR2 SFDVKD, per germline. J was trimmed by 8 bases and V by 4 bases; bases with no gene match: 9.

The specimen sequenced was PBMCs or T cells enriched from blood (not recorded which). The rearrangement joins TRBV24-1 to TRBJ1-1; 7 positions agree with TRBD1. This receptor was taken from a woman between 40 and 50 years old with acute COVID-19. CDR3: CATSDTTGTVEAFF. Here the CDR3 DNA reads TGTGCCACCAGTGACACGACAGGGACGGTAGAAGCTTTCTTT.